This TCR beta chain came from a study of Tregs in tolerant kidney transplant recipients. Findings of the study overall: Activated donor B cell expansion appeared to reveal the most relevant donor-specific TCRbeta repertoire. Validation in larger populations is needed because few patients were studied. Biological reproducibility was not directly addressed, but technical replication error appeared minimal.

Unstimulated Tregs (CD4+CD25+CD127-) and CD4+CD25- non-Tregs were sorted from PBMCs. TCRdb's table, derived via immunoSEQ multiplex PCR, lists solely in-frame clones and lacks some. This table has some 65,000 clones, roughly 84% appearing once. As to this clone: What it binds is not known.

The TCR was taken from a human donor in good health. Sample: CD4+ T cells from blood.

CDR3 loop: CASSPLKQVRQETQYF. The CDR3 coding sequence is TGTGCCAGCTCACCGCTTAAGCAAGTAAGGCAAGAGACCCAGTACTTC. The J gene is TRBJ2-5, the V gene TRBV18; D gene unclear. Trimming pared 3 bases from V and 2 bases from J, leaving 16 bases between. This CDR3 comprises 16 residues. The germline V gene has CDR1 KGHSH and CDR2 LQKENI. The variable domain in full, completed from reference TRBV18 and TRBJ2-5, reads NAGVMQNPRHLVRRRGQEARLRCSPMKGHSHVYWYRQLPEEGLKFMVYLQKENIIDESGMPKERFSAEFPKEGPSILRIQQVVRGDSAAYFCASSPLKQVRQETQYFGPGTRLLVL.